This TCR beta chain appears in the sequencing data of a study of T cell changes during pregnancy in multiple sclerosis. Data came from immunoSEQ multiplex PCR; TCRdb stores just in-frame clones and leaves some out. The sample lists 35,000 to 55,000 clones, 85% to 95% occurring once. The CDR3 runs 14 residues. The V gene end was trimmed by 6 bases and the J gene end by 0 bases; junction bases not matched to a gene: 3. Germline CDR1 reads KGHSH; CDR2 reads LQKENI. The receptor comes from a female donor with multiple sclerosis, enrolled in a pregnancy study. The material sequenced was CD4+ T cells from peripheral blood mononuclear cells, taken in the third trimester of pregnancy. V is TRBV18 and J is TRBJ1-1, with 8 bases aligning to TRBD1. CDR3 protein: CASSQGQVNTEAFF. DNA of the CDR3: TGTGCCAGCTCGCAGGGACAGGTGAACACTGAAGCTTTCTTT.